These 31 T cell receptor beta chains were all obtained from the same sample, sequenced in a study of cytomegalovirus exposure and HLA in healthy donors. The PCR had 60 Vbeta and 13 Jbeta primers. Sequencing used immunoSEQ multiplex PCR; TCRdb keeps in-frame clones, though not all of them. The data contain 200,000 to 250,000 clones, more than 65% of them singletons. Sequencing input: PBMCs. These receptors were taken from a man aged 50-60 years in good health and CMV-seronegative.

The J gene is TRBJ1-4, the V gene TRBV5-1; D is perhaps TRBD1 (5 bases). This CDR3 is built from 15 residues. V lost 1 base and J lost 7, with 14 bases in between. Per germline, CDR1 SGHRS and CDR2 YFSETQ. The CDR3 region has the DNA TGCGCCAGCAGCTTGTGGGGGTCGGGGGGTGAAAAACTGTTTTTT. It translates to CASSLWGSGGEKLFF.

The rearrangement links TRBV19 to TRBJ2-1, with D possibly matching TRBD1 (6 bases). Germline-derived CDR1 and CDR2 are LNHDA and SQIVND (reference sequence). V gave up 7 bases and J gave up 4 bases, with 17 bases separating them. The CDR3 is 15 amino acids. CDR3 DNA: TGTGCCAGTACCGTAGAGGGGGTCTCTTACAATGAGCAGTTCTTC. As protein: CASTVEGVSYNEQFF.

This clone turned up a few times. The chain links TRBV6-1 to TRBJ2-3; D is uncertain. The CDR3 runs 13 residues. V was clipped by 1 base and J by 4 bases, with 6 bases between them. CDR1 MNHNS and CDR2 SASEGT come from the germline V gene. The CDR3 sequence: CASSEVYSDTQYF. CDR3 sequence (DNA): TGTGCCAGCAGTGAAGTTTACTCAGATACGCAGTATTTT.

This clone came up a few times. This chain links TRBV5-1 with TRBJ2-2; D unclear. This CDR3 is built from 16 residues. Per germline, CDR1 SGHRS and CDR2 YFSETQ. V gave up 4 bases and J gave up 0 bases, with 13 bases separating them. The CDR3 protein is CASSPGSRANTGELFF. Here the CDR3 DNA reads TGCGCCAGCAGCCCGGGTAGCCGAGCGAACACCGGGGAGCTGTTTTTT.

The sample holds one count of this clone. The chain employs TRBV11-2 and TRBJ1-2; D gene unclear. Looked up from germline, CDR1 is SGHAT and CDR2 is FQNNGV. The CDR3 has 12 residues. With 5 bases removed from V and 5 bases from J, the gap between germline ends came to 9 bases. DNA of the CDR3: TGTGCCAGCAGCCCCTTAGAGTATGGCTACACCTTC. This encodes CASSPLEYGYTF.

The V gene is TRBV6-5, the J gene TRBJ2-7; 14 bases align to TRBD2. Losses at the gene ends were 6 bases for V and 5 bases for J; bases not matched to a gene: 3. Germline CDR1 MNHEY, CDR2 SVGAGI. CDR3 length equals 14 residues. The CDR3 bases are TGTGCCAGCAGCCGACTAGCGGGAGGGAACGAGCAGTACTTC. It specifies CASSRLAGGNEQYF.

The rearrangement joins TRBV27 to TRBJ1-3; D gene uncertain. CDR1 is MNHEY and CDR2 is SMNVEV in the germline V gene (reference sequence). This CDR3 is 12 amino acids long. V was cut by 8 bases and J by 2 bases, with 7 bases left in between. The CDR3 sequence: CASGLAGNTIYF. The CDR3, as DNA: TGTGCCAGCGGGCTGGCTGGAAACACCATATATTTT.

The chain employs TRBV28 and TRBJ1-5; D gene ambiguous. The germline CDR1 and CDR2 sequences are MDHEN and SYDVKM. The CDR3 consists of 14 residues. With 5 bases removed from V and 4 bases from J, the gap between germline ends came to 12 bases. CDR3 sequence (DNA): TGTGCCAGCAGTGAGCACGGCGGTAATCAGCCCCAGCATTTT. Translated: CASSEHGGNQPQHF.

CDR3 in amino acids: CASSRDRGHIGTGELFF. CDR3 DNA: TGCGCCAGCAGTCGGGACAGGGGGCATATCGGCACCGGGGAGCTGTTTTTT. The genes are TRBV5-1 and TRBJ2-2; 12 positions match TRBD1. The CDR3 is 17 residues long. CDR1 is SGHRS and CDR2 is YFSETQ in the germline V gene. Losses at the gene ends were 5 bases for V and 4 bases for J; bases not matched to a gene: 9.

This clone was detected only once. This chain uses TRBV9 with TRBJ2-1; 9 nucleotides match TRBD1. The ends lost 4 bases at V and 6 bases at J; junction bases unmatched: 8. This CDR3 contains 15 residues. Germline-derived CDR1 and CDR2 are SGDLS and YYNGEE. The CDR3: CASSQGTGRGNEQFF. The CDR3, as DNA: TGTGCCAGCAGCCAGGGGACAGGGCGGGGCAATGAGCAGTTCTTC.

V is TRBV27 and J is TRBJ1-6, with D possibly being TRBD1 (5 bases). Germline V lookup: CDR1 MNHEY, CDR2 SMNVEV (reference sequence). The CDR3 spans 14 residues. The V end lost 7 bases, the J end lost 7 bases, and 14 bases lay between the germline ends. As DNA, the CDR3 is TGTGCCAGCACGTGGACGGGGGGGAATTCACCCCTCCACTTT. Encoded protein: CASTWTGGNSPLHF.

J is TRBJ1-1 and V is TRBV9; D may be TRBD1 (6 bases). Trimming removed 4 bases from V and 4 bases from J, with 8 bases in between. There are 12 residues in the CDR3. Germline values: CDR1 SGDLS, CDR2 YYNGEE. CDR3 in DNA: TGTGCCAGCAGCCCGGACAGCACTGAAGCTTTCTTT. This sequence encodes CASSPDSTEAFF.

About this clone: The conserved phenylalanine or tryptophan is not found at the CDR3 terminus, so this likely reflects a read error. The CDR3 here is CASSYSAQGSYEQYL. CDR3 nucleotide sequence: TGTGCCAGCAGTTACTCTGCTCAGGGTTCCTACGAGCAGTACCTC. The chain links TRBV6-5 to TRBJ2-7; perhaps TRBD1 as D (5 bases). The CDR3 consists of 15 residues. The V end was cut by 0 bases, the J end by 1 base, with 10 bases between. The V gene's germline CDR1 is MNHEY and CDR2 SVGAGI.

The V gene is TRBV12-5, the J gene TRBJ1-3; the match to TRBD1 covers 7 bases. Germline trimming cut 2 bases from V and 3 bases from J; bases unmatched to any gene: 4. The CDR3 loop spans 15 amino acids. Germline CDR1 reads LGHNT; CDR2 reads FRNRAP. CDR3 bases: TGTGCTAGTGGTTTGCTAAGGGGGCATGGAAACACCATATATTTT. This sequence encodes CASGLLRGHGNTIYF.

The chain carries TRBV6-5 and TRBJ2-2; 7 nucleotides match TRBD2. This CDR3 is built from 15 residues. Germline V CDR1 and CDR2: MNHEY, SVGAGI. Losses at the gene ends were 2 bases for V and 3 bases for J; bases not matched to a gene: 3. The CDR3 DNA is TGTGCCAGCAGTTACACCGGACTAGACACCGGGGAGCTGTTTTTT. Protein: CASSYTGLDTGELFF.

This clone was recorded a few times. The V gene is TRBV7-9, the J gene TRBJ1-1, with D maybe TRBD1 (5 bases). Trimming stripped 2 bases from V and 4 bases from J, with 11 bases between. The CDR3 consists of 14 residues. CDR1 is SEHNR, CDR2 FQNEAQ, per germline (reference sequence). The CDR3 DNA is TGTGCCAGCAGCTTAAAGGCGGGGGGCACTGAAGCTTTCTTT. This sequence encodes CASSLKAGGTEAFF. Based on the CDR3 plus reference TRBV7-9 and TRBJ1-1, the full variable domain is DTGVSQNPRHKITKRGQNVTFRCDPISEHNRLYWYRQTLGQGPEFLTYFQNEAQLEKSRLLSDRFSAERPKGSFSTLEIQRTEQGDSAMYLCASSLKAGGTEAFFGQGTRLTVV.

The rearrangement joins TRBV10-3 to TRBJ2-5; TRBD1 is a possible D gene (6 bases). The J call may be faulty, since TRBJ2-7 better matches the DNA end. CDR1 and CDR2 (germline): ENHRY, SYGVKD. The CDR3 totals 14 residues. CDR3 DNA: TGTGCCATCAGTGACCACAGGGCCTCCTACGAGCAGTACTTC. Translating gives CAISDHRASYEQYF.

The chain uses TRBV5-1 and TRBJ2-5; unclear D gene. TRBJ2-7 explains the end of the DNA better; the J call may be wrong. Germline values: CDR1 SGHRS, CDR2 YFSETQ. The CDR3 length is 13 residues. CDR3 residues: CASSLDGSYEQYF. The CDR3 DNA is TGCGCCAGCAGCTTGGACGGGTCCTACGAGCAGTACTTC.

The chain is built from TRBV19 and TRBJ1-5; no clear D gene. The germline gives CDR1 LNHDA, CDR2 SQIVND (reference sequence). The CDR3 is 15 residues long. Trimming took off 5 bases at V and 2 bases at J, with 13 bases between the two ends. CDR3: CASSGSRGGNQPQHF. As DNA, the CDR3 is TGTGCCAGTAGTGGGTCACGAGGAGGCAATCAGCCCCAGCATTTT. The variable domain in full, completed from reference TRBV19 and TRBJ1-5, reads DGGITQSPKYLFRKEGQNVTLSCEQNLNHDAMYWYRQDPGQGLRLIYYSQIVNDFQKGDIAEGYSVSREKKESFPLTVTSAQKNPTAFYLCASSGSRGGNQPQHFGDGTRLSIL.

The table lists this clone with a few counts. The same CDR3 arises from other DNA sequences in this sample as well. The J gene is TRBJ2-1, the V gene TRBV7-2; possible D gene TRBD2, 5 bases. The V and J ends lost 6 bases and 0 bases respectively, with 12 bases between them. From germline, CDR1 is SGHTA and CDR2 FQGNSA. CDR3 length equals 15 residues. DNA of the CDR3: TGTGCCAGCAGTTCGGACTCTAGCTCCTACAATGAGCAGTTCTTC. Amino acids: CASSSDSSSYNEQFF.

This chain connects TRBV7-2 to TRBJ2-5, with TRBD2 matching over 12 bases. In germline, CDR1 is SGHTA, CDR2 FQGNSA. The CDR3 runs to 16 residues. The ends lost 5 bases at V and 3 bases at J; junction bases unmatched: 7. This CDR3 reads CASSPSLAGGKETQYF. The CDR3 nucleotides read TGTGCCAGCAGCCCCTCGCTAGCGGGAGGGAAAGAGACCCAGTACTTC.

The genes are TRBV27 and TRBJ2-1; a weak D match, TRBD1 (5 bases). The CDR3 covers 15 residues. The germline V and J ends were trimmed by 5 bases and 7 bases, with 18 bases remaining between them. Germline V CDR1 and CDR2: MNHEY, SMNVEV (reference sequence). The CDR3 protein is CASSNRQLRVNEQFF. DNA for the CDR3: TGTGCCAGCAGTAATAGACAGTTAAGGGTGAATGAGCAGTTCTTC.

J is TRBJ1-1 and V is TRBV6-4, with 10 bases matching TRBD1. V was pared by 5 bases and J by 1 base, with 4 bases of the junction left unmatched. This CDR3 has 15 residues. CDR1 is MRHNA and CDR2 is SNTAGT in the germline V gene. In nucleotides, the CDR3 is TGTGCCAGCAGTCCCGGGACAGGGGCGAACACTGAAGCTTTCTTT. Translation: CASSPGTGANTEAFF.

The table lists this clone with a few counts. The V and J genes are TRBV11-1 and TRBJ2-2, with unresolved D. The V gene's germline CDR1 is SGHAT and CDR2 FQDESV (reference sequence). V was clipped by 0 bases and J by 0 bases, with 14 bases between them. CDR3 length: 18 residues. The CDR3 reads CASSLAPPLSANTGELFF. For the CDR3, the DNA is TGTGCCAGCAGCTTAGCTCCCCCTTTAAGCGCGAACACCGGGGAGCTGTTTTTT.

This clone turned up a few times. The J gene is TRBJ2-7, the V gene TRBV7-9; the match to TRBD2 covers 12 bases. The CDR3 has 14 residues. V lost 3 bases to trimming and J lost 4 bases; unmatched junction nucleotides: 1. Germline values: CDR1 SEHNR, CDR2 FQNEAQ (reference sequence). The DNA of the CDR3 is TGTGCCAGCAGCTTGACTAGCGGGAGTTACGAGCAGTACTTC. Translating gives CASSLTSGSYEQYF.

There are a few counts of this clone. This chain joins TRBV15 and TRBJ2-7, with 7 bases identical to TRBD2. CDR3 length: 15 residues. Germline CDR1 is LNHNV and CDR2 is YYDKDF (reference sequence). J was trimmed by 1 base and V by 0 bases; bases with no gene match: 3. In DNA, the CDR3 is TGTGCCACCAGCAGAGATCTAGCGGTTTCCTACGAGCAGTACTTC. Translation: CATSRDLAVSYEQYF.

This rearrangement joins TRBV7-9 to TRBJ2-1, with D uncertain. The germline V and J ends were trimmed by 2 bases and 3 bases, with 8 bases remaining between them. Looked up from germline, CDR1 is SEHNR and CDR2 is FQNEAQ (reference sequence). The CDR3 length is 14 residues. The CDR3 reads CASSLRTGYNEQFF. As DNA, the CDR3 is TGTGCCAGCAGCTTAAGAACTGGCTACAATGAGCAGTTCTTC.

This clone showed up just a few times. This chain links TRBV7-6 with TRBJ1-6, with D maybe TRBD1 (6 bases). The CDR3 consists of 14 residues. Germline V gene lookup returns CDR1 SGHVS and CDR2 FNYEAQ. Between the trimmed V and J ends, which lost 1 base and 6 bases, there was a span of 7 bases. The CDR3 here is CASSLGTVNSPLHF. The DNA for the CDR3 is TGTGCCAGCAGCTTAGGGACAGTTAATTCACCCCTCCACTTT.

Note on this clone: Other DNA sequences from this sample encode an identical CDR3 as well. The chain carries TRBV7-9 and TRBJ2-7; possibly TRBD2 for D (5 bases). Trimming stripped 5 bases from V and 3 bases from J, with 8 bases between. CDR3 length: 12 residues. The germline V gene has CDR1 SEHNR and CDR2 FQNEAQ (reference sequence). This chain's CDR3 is CASSPGIYEQYF. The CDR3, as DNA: TGTGCCAGCAGCCCGGGGATCTACGAGCAGTACTTC.

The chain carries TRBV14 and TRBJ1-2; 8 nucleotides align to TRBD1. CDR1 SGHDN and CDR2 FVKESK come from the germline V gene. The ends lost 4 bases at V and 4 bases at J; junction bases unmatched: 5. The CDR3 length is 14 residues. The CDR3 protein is CASSPRGRGYGYTF. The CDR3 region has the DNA TGTGCCAGCAGCCCCAGGGGGCGCGGCTATGGCTACACCTTC. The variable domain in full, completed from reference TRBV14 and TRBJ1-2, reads EAGVTQFPSHSVIEKGQTVTLRCDPISGHDNLYWYRRVMGKEIKFLLHFVKESKQDESGMPNNRFLAERTGGTYSTLKVQPAELEDSGVYFCASSPRGRGYGYTFGSGTRLTVV.

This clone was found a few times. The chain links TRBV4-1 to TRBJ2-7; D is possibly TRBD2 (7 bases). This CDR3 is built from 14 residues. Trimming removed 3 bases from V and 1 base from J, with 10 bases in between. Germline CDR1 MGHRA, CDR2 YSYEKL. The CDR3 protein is CASSQEGGSYEQYF. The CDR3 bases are TGCGCCAGCAGCCAGGAGGGGGGGTCCTACGAGCAGTACTTC.